This entry features one T cell receptor (beta chain) sequence. The source of the sample is a study of shared clonotypes between healthy human individuals. Background on the study: The study drew on a couple of women and a few men aged 18 to 49 as donors.

The assay was immunoSEQ multiplex PCR, and TCRdb's table has in-frame clones only and misses some. The sample records around 2,100,000 clones, about 95% being singletons. CD45RO-negative cells were positively selected for CCR7, leaving out terminally differentiated effector memory CD45RA+ cells. Source material: naive CD8+ T cells sorted from blood. This receptor was identified in a man aged 18 to 29 in good health.

CDR3 nucleotides: TGTGCCAGCATCACGACAGGGGTTAACACTGAAGCTTTCTTT. Protein sequence: CASITTGVNTEAFF. This chain joins TRBV27 and TRBJ1-1; 8 bases are shared with TRBD1. Germline-derived CDR1 and CDR2 are MNHEY and SMNVEV (reference sequence). The V and J ends lost 7 bases and 2 bases, in that order; junction bases with no gene match: 6. The CDR3 sequence is 14 residues long.